A single sample gave rise to the 3 T cell receptor beta chains below, sequenced in a study of spatial heterogeneity in lung cancer. Study findings and constraints: Tumoral mutation counts were tracked by counts of expanded intratumoral alpha and beta TCRs.

TCRdb independently ran MiXCR on the 5' RACE reads; one entry per CDR3 protein. The repertoire holds about 28,000 distinct CDR3 sequences, with less than 9% as singletons. These receptors' antigens are unknown. The sample's time point: sample taken at primary tumor resection. This specimen consisted of lung tumor tissue, obtained at surgery. The receptors come from a male donor with early-stage non-small cell lung cancer.

The sample holds many counts of this clonotype. The chain couples TRBV7-9 to TRBJ2-5, with a weak D call TRBD2 (6 bases). The germline V gene has CDR1 SEHNR and CDR2 FQNEAQ (reference sequence). Trimming took off 2 bases at V and 5 bases at J, with 18 bases between the two ends. This CDR3 is built from 16 residues. The DNA for the CDR3 is TGTGCCAGCAGCTTAACCCTACAAGGAGGGAAGGAGACCCAGTACTTC. Its translation: CASSLTLQGGKETQYF.

This clonotype was observed at least ten times. The gene calls are TRBV28 and TRBJ2-7, with D unclear. CDR3 length: 13 residues. With 10 bases removed from V and 2 bases from J, the gap between germline ends came to 15 bases. Germline V gives CDR1 MDHEN, CDR2 SYDVKM. CDR3 sequence reads: CATTAWNPYEQYF. CDR3 in DNA: TGTGCCACTACCGCCTGGAACCCCTACGAGCAGTACTTC. The full variable domain, rest sourced from reference TRBV28 and TRBJ2-7, is DVKVTQSSRYLVKRTGEKVFLECVQDMDHENMFWYRQDPGLGLRLIYFSYDVKMKEKGDIPEGYSVSREKKERFSLILESASTNQTSMYLCATTAWNPYEQYFGPGTRLTVT.

This chain joins TRBV7-2 and TRBJ2-1, with no clear D. Deletions cut 3 bases from V and 8 bases from J, with 8 bases between. Germline V gives CDR1 SGHTA, CDR2 FQGNSA. CDR3 length: 12 amino acids. The CDR3 DNA reads as TGTGCCAGCAGCTTTTACGGCTATGAGCAGTTCTTC. Protein: CASSFYGYEQFF.